What follows describes a single T cell receptor beta chain. Its antigen is still unknown. The sample comes from a study of cytomegalovirus exposure and HLA in healthy donors. Study findings and constraints: DRB1 had the most TCR associations and HLA-C the fewest, a later analysis found, with rates varying by HLA locus. It was assumed in the presence/absence analyses that sequencing depth was roughly uniform across donors. V- and J-gene trimming of TCR beta was linked (in a later analysis) to a missense DCLRE1C variant.

Amplification used 60 Vbeta primers and 13 Jbeta primers. Authors' data handling: Unique TCR beta chains totaled some 80 million in a later count, with around 12 million of them shared. Clones were read by immunoSEQ multiplex PCR, and TCRdb kept only the in-frame ones, dropping some. V, J and clone size are taken as reported in that table, and D and trimming were inferred from the DNA itself. The data hold about 140,000 clones, with approximately 80% observed a single time. The germline gives CDR1 MGHRA, CDR2 YSYEKL. The CDR3 length is 19 residues. After removal of 10 bases from V and 2 bases from J, the junction contained 17 bases not matched to a gene.

The chain joins TRBV4-1 to TRBJ2-5; the match to TRBD2 covers 15 bases. Sequences were obtained from PBMCs. This TCR was recovered from a male donor in good health and CMV-seronegative. The CDR3 region is CATKHLPGLAGGAQETQYF. The CDR3 DNA reads as TGCGCCACCAAACACCTACCGGGACTAGCGGGAGGTGCTCAAGAGACCCAGTACTTC.